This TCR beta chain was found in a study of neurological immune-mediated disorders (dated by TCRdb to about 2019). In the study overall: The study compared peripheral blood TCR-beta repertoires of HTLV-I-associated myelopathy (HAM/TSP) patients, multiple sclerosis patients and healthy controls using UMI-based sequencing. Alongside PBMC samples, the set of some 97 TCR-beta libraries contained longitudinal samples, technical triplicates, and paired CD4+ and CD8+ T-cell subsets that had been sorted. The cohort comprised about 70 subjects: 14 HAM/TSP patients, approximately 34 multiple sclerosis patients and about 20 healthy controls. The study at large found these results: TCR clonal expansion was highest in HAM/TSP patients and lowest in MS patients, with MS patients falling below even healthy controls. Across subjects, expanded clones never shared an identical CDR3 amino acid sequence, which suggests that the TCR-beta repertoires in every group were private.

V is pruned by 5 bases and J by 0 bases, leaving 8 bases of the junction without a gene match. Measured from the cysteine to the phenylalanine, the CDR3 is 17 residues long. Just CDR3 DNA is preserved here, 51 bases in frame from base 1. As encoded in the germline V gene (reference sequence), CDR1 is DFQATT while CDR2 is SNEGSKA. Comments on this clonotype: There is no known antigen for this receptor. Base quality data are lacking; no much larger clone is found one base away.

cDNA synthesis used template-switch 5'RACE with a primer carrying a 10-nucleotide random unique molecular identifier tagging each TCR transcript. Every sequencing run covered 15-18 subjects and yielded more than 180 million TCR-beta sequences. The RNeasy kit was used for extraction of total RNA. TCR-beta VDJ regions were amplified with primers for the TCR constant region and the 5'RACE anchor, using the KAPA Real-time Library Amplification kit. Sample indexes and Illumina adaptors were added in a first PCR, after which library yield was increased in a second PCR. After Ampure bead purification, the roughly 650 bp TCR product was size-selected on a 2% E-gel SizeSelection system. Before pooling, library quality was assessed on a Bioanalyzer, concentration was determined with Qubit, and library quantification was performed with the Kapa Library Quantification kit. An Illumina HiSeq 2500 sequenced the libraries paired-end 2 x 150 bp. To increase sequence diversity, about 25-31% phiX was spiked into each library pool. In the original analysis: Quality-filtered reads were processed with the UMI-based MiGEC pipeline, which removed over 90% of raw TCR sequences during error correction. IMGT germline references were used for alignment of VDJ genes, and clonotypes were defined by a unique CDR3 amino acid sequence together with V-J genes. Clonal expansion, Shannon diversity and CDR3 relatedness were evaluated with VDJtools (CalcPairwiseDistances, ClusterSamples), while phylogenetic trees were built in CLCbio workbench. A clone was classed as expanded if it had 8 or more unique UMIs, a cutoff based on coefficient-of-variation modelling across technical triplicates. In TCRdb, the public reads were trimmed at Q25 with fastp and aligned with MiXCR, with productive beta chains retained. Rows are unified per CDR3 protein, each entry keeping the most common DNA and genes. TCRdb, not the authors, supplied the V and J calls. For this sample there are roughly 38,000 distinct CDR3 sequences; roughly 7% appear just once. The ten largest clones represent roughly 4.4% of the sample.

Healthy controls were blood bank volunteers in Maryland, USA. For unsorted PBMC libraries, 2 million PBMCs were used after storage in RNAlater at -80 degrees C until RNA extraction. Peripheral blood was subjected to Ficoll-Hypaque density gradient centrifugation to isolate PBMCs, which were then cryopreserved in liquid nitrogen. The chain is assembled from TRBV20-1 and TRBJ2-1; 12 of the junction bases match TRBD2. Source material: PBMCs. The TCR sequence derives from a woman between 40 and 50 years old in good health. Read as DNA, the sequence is TGCAGTGCTCGGGCGCTAGCGGGGGGGCCCTCCTACAATGAGCAGTTCTTC. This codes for CSARALAGGPSYNEQFF.